The 20 T cell receptor beta chains presented below share a single source sample, sequenced in a study of T-cell memory formation after mild COVID-19. One entry per CDR3 protein, called by TCRdb with MiXCR from the 5' RACE reads. Of fewer than 650,000 distinct CDR3 sequences detected, about 22% appear once; the ten largest clones hold under 8.5%. The sequenced sample consisted of PBMCs or a T cell subset sorted from them (not recorded which). The receptors were gathered from an adult woman who had mild COVID-19 (a few samples of this study predate the infection). Cell type and time point are not known.

This clonotype has a handful of counts. The V and J genes are TRBV15 and TRBJ2-5; D gene unclear. Germline CDR1 reads LNHNV; CDR2 reads YYDKDF (reference sequence). Trimming took off 4 bases at V and 3 bases at J, with 6 bases between the two ends. The CDR3 covers 12 residues. CDR3 coding DNA: TGTGCCACCAGCATTACGAAAGAGACCCAGTACTTC. Translated, it gives CATSITKETQYF.

The chain carries TRBV4-2 and TRBJ1-1; D is perhaps TRBD1 (6 bases). The germline V gene encodes CDR1 LGHNA and CDR2 YNFKEQ. The CDR3 has 15 residues. V was cut by 0 bases and J by 2 bases, with 10 bases left in between. CDR3 residues: CASSQDRTANTEAFF. CDR3 DNA sequence: TGTGCCAGCAGCCAAGATCGGACAGCCAACACTGAAGCTTTCTTT.

A few counts support this clonotype. The chain recombines TRBV5-1 with TRBJ2-3, with 7 bases identical to TRBD2. Germline trimming cut 4 bases from V and 3 bases from J; bases unmatched to any gene: 5. CDR1 is SGHRS and CDR2 is YFSETQ in the germline V gene. The CDR3 is made up of 14 amino acids. CDR3 in DNA: TGCGCCAGCAGCCACGGACTAGAGACAGATACGCAGTATTTT. Protein sequence: CASSHGLETDTQYF.

The gene calls are TRBV7-9 and TRBJ2-1; 11 bases match TRBD2. J gave up 0 bases and V 5 bases, and 21 bases lay outside the gene matches. CDR1 and CDR2 (germline): SEHNR, FQNEAQ (reference sequence). CDR3 length: 22 amino acids. The CDR3 region is CASSPPGHEIAGGWSSYNEQFF. The CDR3 region has the DNA TGTGCCAGCAGCCCTCCGGGACACGAGATAGCGGGAGGGTGGAGCTCCTACAATGAGCAGTTCTTC.

The table lists this clonotype with a few counts. The J gene is TRBJ1-4, the V gene TRBV7-9; the D is unclear. V lost 6 bases, J lost 7 bases, and 15 bases lay in between. The length of the CDR3 is 14 residues. Germline CDR1 is SEHNR and CDR2 is FQNEAQ (reference sequence). The CDR3 reads CASSRSGESEKLFF. CDR3 DNA sequence: TGTGCCAGCAGTCGAAGTGGGGAGAGTGAAAAACTGTTTTTT.

This chain uses TRBV12-3 or TRBV12-4 with TRBJ2-7; D might be TRBD1 or TRBD2, each matching 5 bases. This CDR3 has 15 amino acids. The V end lost 2 bases, the J end lost 4 bases, and 15 bases lay between the germline ends. The CDR3 is CASSLNSRGGYEQYF. The CDR3 DNA reads TGTGCCAGCAGTTTAAACTCCCGGGGCGGATACGAGCAGTACTTC.

The rearrangement links TRBV12-3 or TRBV12-4 to TRBJ1-1; the D gene is possibly TRBD1 (6 bases). V was pared by 6 bases and J by 0 bases, with 11 bases between. CDR3 size: 14 residues. Here the CDR3 reads CASRAGDLNTEAFF. The CDR3, as DNA: TGTGCCAGCAGGGCAGGGGACCTGAACACTGAAGCTTTCTTT.

The chain joins TRBV24-1 to TRBJ2-7; TRBD2 might be the D (6 bases). The CDR3 is 15 residues long. V shed 7 bases and J shed 7 bases, with 22 bases lying between them. Germline loops: CDR1 KGHDR, CDR2 SFDVKD. This CDR3 reads CATSDSRLTSHEQYF. The CDR3 region has the DNA TGTGCCACCAGCGACTCCCGACTGACTAGTCATGAGCAGTACTTC.

The sample holds a few counts of this clonotype. V and J are TRBV12-3 or TRBV12-4 and TRBJ2-2, with D maybe TRBD1 (6 bases). The CDR3 is made up of 15 amino acids. V was shortened by 2 bases and J by 3 bases, with 10 bases between the two germline ends. The CDR3 protein is CASSLPGVYTGELFF. The CDR3 nucleotides are TGTGCCAGCAGTTTACCAGGGGTATACACCGGGGAGCTGTTTTTT.

The chain joins TRBV5-6 to TRBJ2-1; D is undetermined. There are 16 residues in the CDR3. V was shortened by 4 bases and J by 0 bases, with 14 bases between the two germline ends. Germline-derived CDR1 and CDR2 are SGHDT and YYEEEE. The CDR3 sequence: CASSRGPLSSYNEQFF. The CDR3 region has the DNA TGTGCCAGCAGCCGTGGACCCCTCAGCTCCTACAATGAGCAGTTCTTC.

This clonotype turned up a few times. This chain links TRBV9 with TRBJ2-7; 13 bases line up with TRBD2. J lost 5 bases, V lost 4 bases, and 9 bases had no gene match. The germline V gene encodes CDR1 SGDLS and CDR2 YYNGEE. The CDR3 is made up of 16 amino acids. CDR3 sequence: CASSHRTSGRLNEQYF. The DNA for the CDR3 is TGTGCCAGCAGCCACCGGACTAGCGGGAGACTCAACGAGCAGTACTTC.

The rearrangement uses TRBV19 and TRBJ2-6, with 10 bases fitting TRBD1. In germline, CDR1 is LNHDA, CDR2 SQIVND (reference sequence). The J segment lost 0 bases and the V segment lost 7 bases, leaving 6 bases of the junction unmatched. The CDR3 is 17 residues long. CDR3 residues: CASMDRGWSSGANVLTF. CDR3 nucleotide sequence: TGTGCCAGTATGGACAGGGGGTGGTCCTCTGGGGCCAACGTCCTGACTTTC.

The rearrangement uses TRBV7-9 and TRBJ2-7, with TRBD2 matching over 7 bases. With 5 bases clipped from V and 1 base from J, the junction kept 5 bases outside the gene matches. Germline CDR1 reads SEHNR; CDR2 reads FQNEAQ (reference sequence). The CDR3 length is 14 residues. Written as DNA, the CDR3 is TGTGCCAGCAGCCAGACCGGGAGGTCCTACGAGCAGTACTTC. As protein: CASSQTGRSYEQYF.

The rearrangement links TRBV4-1 to TRBJ2-1, with a tentative D call TRBD1 (5 bases). Deletions cut 0 bases from V and 2 bases from J, with 8 bases between. Germline V CDR1 and CDR2: MGHRA, YSYEKL. This CDR3 has 15 amino acids. For the CDR3, the DNA is TGCGCCAGCAGCCAAGATCAGGGTCCCTACAATGAGCAGTTCTTC. Translating it yields CASSQDQGPYNEQFF.

There are a few counts of this clonotype. V is TRBV12-3 or TRBV12-4 and J is TRBJ2-3, with 9 bases aligning to TRBD2. The CDR3 runs 14 residues. The V and J ends lost 6 bases and 6 bases, in that order; junction bases with no gene match: 7. The CDR3 protein is CASSYGTSFDTQYF. The CDR3 DNA follows: TGTGCCAGCAGCTACGGGACTAGCTTTGATACGCAGTATTTT.

The chain combines TRBV7-8 with TRBJ2-3; D is undetermined. Germline CDR1 reads SGHVS; CDR2 reads FQNEAQ. With 5 bases removed from V and 7 bases from J, the gap between germline ends came to 13 bases. CDR3 length equals 13 residues. The CDR3 loop is CASSPPSGNTQYF. The CDR3 bases are TGTGCCAGCAGCCCCCCGTCGGGTAATACGCAGTATTTT.

The V and J genes are TRBV19 and TRBJ2-7; possibly TRBD1 or TRBD2 for D (5 bases each). Germline CDR1 and CDR2: LNHDA and SQIVND (reference sequence). Trimming cost V 4 bases and J 5 bases, with 12 bases left between them. This CDR3 contains 13 residues. The CDR3 reads CASSRQGPNEQYF. The CDR3 nucleotides read TGTGCCAGTAGTAGGCAGGGACCGAACGAGCAGTACTTC.

This clonotype has just a few counts. The rearrangement uses TRBV12-3 or TRBV12-4 and TRBJ2-1; perhaps TRBD2 as D (5 bases). The CDR3 contains 15 residues. The V gene lost 4 bases and the J gene lost 7 bases, with 17 bases spanning the gap. CDR3 loop: CASSWVSVGVNEQFF. The CDR3 DNA sequence: TGTGCCAGCAGTTGGGTCTCGGTCGGGGTAAATGAGCAGTTCTTC.

The chain is built from TRBV24-1 and TRBJ2-6, with 10 bases identical to TRBD1. J lost 1 base, V lost 4 bases, and 6 bases had no gene match. The CDR3 has 18 amino acids. CDR1 is KGHDR, CDR2 SFDVKD, per germline. Here the CDR3 DNA reads TGTGCCACCAGTGACCCAGGGACAGGGGTTTCTGGGGCCAACGTCCTGACTTTC. Protein sequence: CATSDPGTGVSGANVLTF.

The gene calls are TRBV6-1 and TRBJ2-1, with 9 bases fitting TRBD2. V dropped 3 bases and J dropped 9; count of bases not matched to a gene: 9. The V gene's germline CDR1 is MNHNS and CDR2 SASEGT. The CDR3 loop spans 15 amino acids. The CDR3 is CASSDQGLAGGEQFF. CDR3 bases: TGTGCCAGCAGTGACCAGGGACTAGCTGGGGGTGAGCAGTTCTTC.